This T cell receptor beta chain was recovered during a study of cytomegalovirus exposure and HLA in healthy donors. General observations from the study: The study carried out a later analysis of TCR beta sequences. It associated some 15,000 of them with specific HLA alleles at a false discovery rate of 0.05. In vitro testing confirmed a few CMV-associated chains as specific for CMV antigens. TCR beta chain V- and J-gene trimming was linked, in a later analysis, to a missense variant in DCLRE1C.

Comments on this clone: Its matching antigen is unknown.

PCR amplification relied on 60 Vbeta primers (plus 13 Jbeta primers). Source study methods: Later analysis identified approximately 80 million unique TCR beta chains, about 10 million shared. The method was immunoSEQ multiplex PCR; TCRdb's version includes in-frame clones alone and lacks a portion of them. The DNA was the basis for D and trimming; V, J and clone size are from that table. The top ten hold just under 6.5% of the sample, which has some 170,000 clones, about 80% seen once. This CDR3 is built from 17 residues. Germline loops: CDR1 SGDLS, CDR2 YYNGEE. The J gene is TRBJ2-5, the V gene TRBV9, with TRBD1 identical over 8 bases. The J call is uncertain, as TRBJ2-7 better fits the DNA end. The TCR originated in a man aged 35 to 55 in good health and CMV-seropositive. Material: PBMCs. The CDR3 DNA reads as TGTGCCAGCAGCGTAGGGGACAGGCGCCTGGGCCCCTACGAGCAGTACTTC. Protein sequence: CASSVGDRRLGPYEQYF.